This paragraph covers one T cell receptor beta chain sequence. The source of the sample is a study of blood T cell repertoires in COVID-19. Study summary: Sources were T cells, B-cell-depleted T cells, or PBMCs; the material itself was cDNA or gDNA.

The ends lost 3 bases at V and 1 base at J; junction bases unmatched: 6. This CDR3 comprises 16 residues. Germline V gives CDR1 LGHNA, CDR2 YSLEER. The study counted Cohort 3 donors as recovered given two negative PCRs, clearance, or symptom resolution. Per the original methods: Reference gene primer amplification yielded estimated nucleated cell counts. The data were produced by immunoSEQ multiplex PCR, yet TCRdb's version contains in-frame clones alone and is incomplete. D and trimming come from the DNA, and the V and J calls and clone size come from that table. In the table there are under 250,000 clones, approximately 90% of which are singletons.

The chain couples TRBV4-3 to TRBJ1-2; 9 bases line up with TRBD1. The sample was PBMCs or T cells enriched from blood (not recorded which). This receptor was taken from a man aged 35-49 years who had recovered from COVID-19. This CDR3 reads CASSHEQGALNYGYTF. The CDR3 DNA reads as TGCGCCAGCAGCCATGAACAGGGGGCGCTTAACTATGGCTACACCTTC.